This T cell receptor beta chain was sequenced during a study of blood T cell repertoires in COVID-19 (dated by TCRdb to 2018 to 2020). About the study as a whole: Collaborator samples came from the United States, Italy and Spain and covered acute and convalescent phases of COVID-19. The prospective study material was composed of cDNA or gDNA derived from T cells, B-cell-depleted T cells, or PBMCs. The dataset comprised deeply sampled blood TCRbeta repertoires from subjects exposed to, actively infected with, or recovered from COVID-19. A freely available public database, intended as a resource for researchers studying the immune response to SARS-CoV-2, is where the repertoires were released. The samples were drawn from two sources: the first 160 participants of the ongoing ImmuneRACE study, and 1,000 to 1,500 subjects contributed by 6 global collaborators. Sample metadata almost always included a de-identified subject ID, COVID-19 status, age in years and sex. Where available, HLA class I and class II types were taken from metadata supplied by the sample provider and were not determined by assay-based typing. Broader findings and caveats from the paper: How much clinical and demographic metadata was included differed by source and by participant, and the metadata was provided uncurated.

This clone appeared once. Its antigen is unknown. No quality values exist for individual bases; no much larger clone is one base distant. Whole blood was collected in K2EDTA tubes by collaborating institutions according to the institutions' own protocols. Collaborator samples were shipped for TCRbeta analysis as frozen whole blood, isolated PBMCs, or DNA extracted from either sample type. From the germline V gene, CDR1 is MGHDK and CDR2 is SYGVNS. From cysteine to phenylalanine, the CDR3 is 13 amino acids long. The entry retains the CDR3 DNA only, 39 bases that are in frame from base 1. V and J are truncated by 2 bases and 1 base respectively, leaving an intervening sequence of 6 bases. TCRbeta CDR3 regions were amplified from genomic DNA using the immunoSEQ Assay, a bias-controlled multiplex PCR. The original methods were these. Nucleated cell counts per sample were estimated from amplification of reference gene primers within the assay. Sequence reads were collapsed and filtered to measure the absolute abundance of every unique TCRbeta CDR3 rearrangement. For each sample, productive Simpson clonality was calculated as the square root of Simpson's diversity index over productive rearrangements. Sourced from immuneACCESS, this table was stored by TCRdb with only in-frame sequences that have V and J called. A share of the clones is absent; for the studies checked, an unresolved V gene accounts for under half, and the remainder has no known explanation. V and J calls and clone size come straight from that table; D and trimming were deduced from the DNA. The sample data list some 63,000 clones, and about 82% of these were observed just once. About 18% of the sample is taken by the ten largest.

The chain is encoded by TRBV25-1 joined to TRBJ2-7, with no D gene named confidently. The source is a human donor in a cohort sampled during active COVID-19. The specimen sequenced was peripheral blood. The CDR3 amino acid sequence is: CASSEGRSYEQYF. The DNA sequence is TGTGCCAGCAGTGAAGGCAGGTCCTACGAGCAGTACTTC.